This T cell receptor (beta chain) came from a study of T cell clonality in common variable immunodeficiency. Findings and limits, study-wide: TCRbeta clonality was increased in CVID versus healthy controls. The cause of increased CVID clonality remains unclear without subpopulation sequencing.

V trimming: 3 bases; J trimming: 4 bases; junction bases outside the gene matches: 7. CDR1 and CDR2 from the germline V gene are SGHRS and YFSETQ. The CDR3 consists of 15 residues. Generated by immunoSEQ multiplex PCR, the TCRdb table keeps only in-frame clones and is missing some. The profile covers about 55,000 clones, none occurring a single time. Donors gave roughly 4.5 to 9 ml heparinized peripheral whole blood. This clone has a count of ten or more. Antigen: not known. The CDR3 end is not reached by the read, which stops 3 residues before it; the germline J gene fills it in. This TCR was sampled from a person aged 18 to 75 in good health. Sequencing was performed on peripheral blood mononuclear cells. The chain has TRBV5-1 and TRBJ2-1; 7 bases match TRBD1. The CDR3 bases that were read are TGCGCCAGCAGCTCGGGACAGAGATCTTACAATGAG. Amino acid sequence: CASSSGQRSYNE. The full CDR3 reads CASSSGQRSYNEQFF. Drawing the rest from reference TRBV5-1 and TRBJ2-1, the complete variable domain is KAGVTQTPRYLIKTRGQQVTLSCSPISGHRSVSWYQQTPGQGLQFLFEYFSETQRNKGNFPGRFSGRQFSNSRSEMNVSTLELGDSALYLCASSSGQRSYNEQFFGPGTRLTVL.